The rows below give T cell receptor beta chains drawn from one sample of a study of blood T cell repertoires in COVID-19. The table came from immunoSEQ multiplex PCR; TCRdb's copy has only in-frame clones and leaves some out. This table holds 150,000 to 200,000 clones, 80% to 90% found once. The specimen was peripheral blood. Receptor source: a man aged 18 to 35 who had recovered from COVID-19. Each CDR3 is given with its conserved first and last residue. D genes are given only for firm matches. A clone size is listed for some rows: how often the clone was seen (once, few, many), or a class if it is expanded.

j_gene	abundance	v_gene	len	d_gene	CDR3nt	CDR3aa
TRBJ2-5	.	TRBV5-8	13	TRBD2	TGTGCCAGCAGCCGCCCCGGGAGGGAGACCCAGTACTTC	CASSRPGRETQYF
TRBJ2-1	few	TRBV5-4	15	TRBD2	TGTGCCAGCAGCTTCATTTCGGGAGGCAACAATGAGCAGTTCTTC	CASSFISGGNNEQFF
TRBJ2-3	once	TRBV5-1	12	.	TGCGCCAGCAGCGAGCCCACAGATACGCAGTATTTT	CASSEPTDTQYF
TRBJ1-1	.	TRBV6-2/TRBV6-3	13	.	TGTGCCAGCAGTTACTCAACAGGGTCTGAAGCTTTCTTT	CASSYSTGSEAFF
TRBJ1-4	.	TRBV9	14	TRBD1	TGTGCCAGCAGCTTCGGACAGGGGAACGAAAAACTGTTTTTT	CASSFGQGNEKLFF
TRBJ1-6	.	TRBV27	12	TRBD1	TGTGCCGCCGGACAGGGGAATTCACCCCTCCACTTT	CAAGQGNSPLHF
TRBJ1-5	.	TRBV7-3	19	TRBD1	TGTGCCAGCATCCCACGCGGGACAGGGGGACGGGATAGCAATCAGCCCCAGCATTTT	CASIPRGTGGRDSNQPQHF
TRBJ2-6	.	TRBV7-2	16	TRBD1	TGTGCCAGCAGGGGACAGGGGATCTCTGGGGCCAACGTCCTGACTTTC	CASRGQGISGANVLTF
TRBJ1-2	.	TRBV9	13	.	TGTGCCAGCTACTCCGCGGGGCACTATGGCTACACCTTC	CASYSAGHYGYTF
TRBJ1-2	.	TRBV29-1	13	.	TGCAGCGTGGAGGGGCATAGAATCTATGGCTACACCTTC	CSVEGHRIYGYTF
TRBJ1-5	.	TRBV3-1/TRBV3-2	13	.	TGTGCCAGCGCCGCGGGTAGCAATCAGCCCCAGCATTTT	CASAAGSNQPQHF
TRBJ2-1	.	TRBV6-2/TRBV6-3	11	.	TGTGCCAGCAGCAGGAGGAATGAGCAGTTCTTC	CASSRRNEQFF
TRBJ1-5	once	TRBV28	15	TRBD1	TGTGCCAGCAGCTTCGGGACAGGTCTCAATCAGCCCCAGCATTTT	CASSFGTGLNQPQHF
TRBJ2-4	few	TRBV5-1	21	.	TGCGCCAGCAGCCGTCAAATCGTCGGGGCAGTGGGGGGAGTAGCCAAAAACATTCAGTACTTC	CASSRQIVGAVGGVAKNIQYF
TRBJ1-6	.	TRBV6-5	13	.	TGTGCCAGCAGACGGTCGGTTAATTCACCCCTCCACTTT	CASRRSVNSPLHF
TRBJ2-1	.	TRBV9	13	.	TGTGCCAGCAGCGTAGCCCCATCGGATGAGCAGTTCTTC	CASSVAPSDEQFF
TRBJ2-1	.	TRBV24-1	15	.	TGTGCCACCAGTGATTCCCCAACAGTATACAATGAGCAGTTCTTC	CATSDSPTVYNEQFF
TRBJ2-3	.	TRBV10-1	17	.	TGCGCCAGCAGTGATCTGGGGGCGGGAGAGGAAAGAGATACGCAGTATTTT	CASSDLGAGEERDTQYF
TRBJ2-5	.	TRBV5-6	15	TRBD1	TGTGCCAGCAGCAAGGGACAGGGTGGCTCAGAGACCCAGTACTTC	CASSKGQGGSETQYF
TRBJ1-1	.	TRBV12-1	15	.	TGTGCCAGCAGCTTTAAGCAGGGCGGTGACACTGAAGCTTTCTTT	CASSFKQGGDTEAFF
TRBJ1-3	.	TRBV18	18	TRBD1	TGTGCCAGCTCACCACCCGAAATGGGACAGGGCCCTGGAAACACCATATATTTT	CASSPPEMGQGPGNTIYF
TRBJ2-7	.	TRBV5-5	14	TRBD2	TGTGCCAGCAGTTCGGGACTAGTCCTCTACGAGCAGTACTTC	CASSSGLVLYEQYF
TRBJ2-1	.	TRBV7-8	16	TRBD2	TGTGCCAGCAGACCCCCCGGGACTAGCAGGTACAATGAGCAGTTCTTC	CASRPPGTSRYNEQFF
TRBJ1-2	.	TRBV2	15	.	TGTGCCAGCAGTGAGTATAGGGAGTTGGACTATGGCTACACCTTC	CASSEYRELDYGYTF
TRBJ1-5	.	TRBV5-6	14	.	TGTGCCAGCAGCTCCTACAGGGACGACCAGCCCCAGCATTTT	CASSSYRDDQPQHF
TRBJ2-1	.	TRBV7-2	13	.	TGTGCCAGCAGCCCAACCCGAGGCGGAGAGCAGTTCTTC	CASSPTRGGEQFF
TRBJ1-5	.	TRBV6-2/TRBV6-3	14	.	TGTGCCAGCAGTTACAACACAGCCAATCAGCCCCAGCATTTT	CASSYNTANQPQHF
TRBJ2-1	.	TRBV27	13	TRBD1	TGTGCCAGCAGTTTAACAGGGGAGAATGAGCAGTTCTTC	CASSLTGENEQFF
TRBJ2-2	.	TRBV5-1	13	.	TGCGCCAGCAGCCAGGGCTTCACCGGGGAGCTGTTTTTT	CASSQGFTGELFF
TRBJ2-3	.	TRBV28	16	.	TGTGCCAGCAACCTCTTGGAGGAGCCAGGGGCAGATACGCAGTATTTT	CASNLLEEPGADTQYF
TRBJ2-4	once	TRBV15	14	TRBD2	TGTGCCACCGATGCCGGAATAGCGGGAAACATTCAGTACTTC	CATDAGIAGNIQYF
TRBJ1-1	.	TRBV15	13	TRBD1	TGTGCCACCAGCCAGAGGGACAGCGCTGAAGCTTTCTTT	CATSQRDSAEAFF
TRBJ1-2	.	TRBV2	13	TRBD1	TGTGCCAGCATCCCAGGGGGCTCCTATGGCTACACCTTC	CASIPGGSYGYTF